A selection of T cell receptor beta chains follows, all from one sample in a study of blood T cell repertoires in COVID-19. Profiled with immunoSEQ multiplex PCR; TCRdb holds only in-frame clones, not every one. Of approximately 240,000 clones in the sample, approximately 79% are singletons; the top ten hold 4%. The sequenced material came from peripheral blood. The receptor set was obtained from a woman aged 40 to 50 with active or convalescent COVID-19. The CDR3 runs from the conserved cysteine through the conserved F or W. The D gene is left open where the match is weak. A clone size is listed for some rows: how often the clone was seen (once, few, many), or a class if it is expanded.

clone size: -
CDR3 length: 11
J gene: TRBJ2-1
V gene: TRBV15
D gene: -
CDR3 DNA: TGTGCCACCAGTTTAGAGAATGAGCAGTTCTTC
CDR3 protein: CATSLENEQFF

clone size: -
CDR3 length: 16
J gene: TRBJ2-1
V gene: TRBV7-3
D gene: TRBD1
CDR3 DNA: TGTGCCAGCAGCTCTCGACAGGGGATAGCCTACAATGAGCAGTTCTTC
CDR3 protein: CASSSRQGIAYNEQFF

clone size: -
CDR3 length: 14
J gene: TRBJ1-3
V gene: TRBV16
D gene: -
CDR3 DNA: TGTGCCAGCAGCGCCCCGGTTTCTGGAAACACCATATATTTT
CDR3 protein: CASSAPVSGNTIYF

clone size: -
CDR3 length: 15
J gene: TRBJ1-1
V gene: TRBV28
D gene: -
CDR3 DNA: TGTGCCAGCAGTTTTCACCTAGAGGTGAACACTGAAGCTTTCTTT
CDR3 protein: CASSFHLEVNTEAFF

clone size: -
CDR3 length: 16
J gene: TRBJ2-5
V gene: TRBV7-9
D gene: TRBD2
CDR3 DNA: TGTGCCAGCAGCTTAGGGGCTAGCGGGGGACAAGAGACCCAGTACTTC
CDR3 protein: CASSLGASGGQETQYF

clone size: few
CDR3 length: 13
J gene: TRBJ1-3
V gene: TRBV7-9
D gene: -
CDR3 DNA: TGTGCCAGCAGCTTTACCTCTATGGACACCATATATTTT
CDR3 protein: CASSFTSMDTIYF

clone size: -
CDR3 length: 13
J gene: TRBJ2-3
V gene: TRBV10-1
D gene: -
CDR3 DNA: TGCGCCGACCGACTCATTAGCACAGATACGCAGTATTTT
CDR3 protein: CADRLISTDTQYF

clone size: -
CDR3 length: 15
J gene: TRBJ1-3
V gene: TRBV6-5
D gene: -
CDR3 DNA: TGTGCCAGCAGCAGGGGCGCAAGCTCTGGAAACACCATATATTTT
CDR3 protein: CASSRGASSGNTIYF

clone size: once
CDR3 length: 14
J gene: TRBJ2-1
V gene: TRBV7-3
D gene: -
CDR3 DNA: TGTGCCAGCAGCCCCGGGACATCCTACAATGAGCAGTTCTTC
CDR3 protein: CASSPGTSYNEQFF

clone size: -
CDR3 length: 15
J gene: TRBJ1-1
V gene: TRBV7-9
D gene: -
CDR3 DNA: TGTGCCAGCAGCTACGGTCCTACGCAGAACACTGAAGCTTTCTTT
CDR3 protein: CASSYGPTQNTEAFF

clone size: -
CDR3 length: 14
J gene: TRBJ1-6
V gene: TRBV13
D gene: TRBD1
CDR3 DNA: TGTGCCAGCAGCGCCGGGACAGCTAATTCACCCCTCCACTTT
CDR3 protein: CASSAGTANSPLHF

clone size: once
CDR3 length: 16
J gene: TRBJ2-3
V gene: TRBV11-2
D gene: TRBD2
CDR3 DNA: TGTGCCAGCAGCTCTAGACTAGCGGAGAGCACAGATACGCAGTATTTT
CDR3 protein: CASSSRLAESTDTQYF

clone size: -
CDR3 length: 12
J gene: TRBJ2-2
V gene: TRBV5-1
D gene: -
CDR3 DNA: TGCGCCAGCAGCGAGGGTGGCGGGGAGCTGTTTTTT
CDR3 protein: CASSEGGGELFF

clone size: -
CDR3 length: 17
J gene: TRBJ1-1
V gene: TRBV4-1
D gene: -
CDR3 DNA: TGCGCCAGCAGCCAAGATGGGTGGAGGATCTCGAACACTGAAGCTTTCTTT
CDR3 protein: CASSQDGWRISNTEAFF

clone size: -
CDR3 length: 13
J gene: TRBJ1-3
V gene: TRBV3-1/TRBV3-2
D gene: -
CDR3 DNA: TGTGCCAGCAGCTTAACAGGTGGAAACACCATATATTTT
CDR3 protein: CASSLTGGNTIYF

clone size: -
CDR3 length: 15
J gene: TRBJ1-5
V gene: TRBV28
D gene: -
CDR3 DNA: TGTGCCAGCAGTTCAGGGCAGGGGAGCAATCAGCCCCAGCATTTT
CDR3 protein: CASSSGQGSNQPQHF

clone size: -
CDR3 length: 15
J gene: TRBJ1-1
V gene: TRBV3-1/TRBV3-2
D gene: -
CDR3 DNA: TGTGCCAGCAGCCAAGGAGCGGGTTGGGACACTGAAGCTTTCTTT
CDR3 protein: CASSQGAGWDTEAFF

clone size: -
CDR3 length: 14
J gene: TRBJ1-2
V gene: TRBV24-1
D gene: -
CDR3 DNA: TGTGCCACCAGTGATTCGCTGGACATATATGGCTACACCTTC
CDR3 protein: CATSDSLDIYGYTF

clone size: -
CDR3 length: 15
J gene: TRBJ2-3
V gene: TRBV5-5
D gene: -
CDR3 DNA: TGTGCCAGCAGCCCGGGCCCGGGGGAAACAGATACGCAGTATTTT
CDR3 protein: CASSPGPGETDTQYF

clone size: -
CDR3 length: 16
J gene: TRBJ1-6
V gene: TRBV7-2
D gene: TRBD1
CDR3 DNA: TGTGCCAGCAGCCCCAGGTGGGACAGGGACAATTCACCCCTCCACTTT
CDR3 protein: CASSPRWDRDNSPLHF

clone size: -
CDR3 length: 16
J gene: TRBJ2-1
V gene: TRBV3-1/TRBV3-2
D gene: TRBD2
CDR3 DNA: TGTGCCAGCAGCTTTGCAAGCGGGGGCTCATACAATGAGCAGTTCTTC
CDR3 protein: CASSFASGGSYNEQFF

clone size: -
CDR3 length: 13
J gene: TRBJ2-7
V gene: TRBV28
D gene: -
CDR3 DNA: TGTGCCAGCAGAAAGGGGAGGAGCTACGAGCAGTACTTC
CDR3 protein: CASRKGRSYEQYF

clone size: -
CDR3 length: 16
J gene: TRBJ1-4
V gene: TRBV7-9
D gene: TRBD1
CDR3 DNA: TGTGCCAGCAGCCCCCTGACAGGGCTGACTGGTGAAAAACTGTTTTTT
CDR3 protein: CASSPLTGLTGEKLFF

clone size: -
CDR3 length: 16
J gene: TRBJ1-4
V gene: TRBV7-9
D gene: -
CDR3 DNA: TGTGCCAGCAGCTTTACGGACAGCCCAACTAATGAAAAACTGTTTTTT
CDR3 protein: CASSFTDSPTNEKLFF

clone size: -
CDR3 length: 13
J gene: TRBJ2-5
V gene: TRBV28
D gene: -
CDR3 DNA: TGTGCCAGCAGCAGGACTGGAGCCGAGACCCAGTACTTC
CDR3 protein: CASSRTGAETQYF

clone size: -
CDR3 length: 13
J gene: TRBJ2-7
V gene: TRBV18
D gene: -
CDR3 DNA: TGTGCCAGCTCACCACCGGCAGGGTACGAGCAGTACTTC
CDR3 protein: CASSPPAGYEQYF

clone size: -
CDR3 length: 14
J gene: TRBJ2-7
V gene: TRBV3-1/TRBV3-2
D gene: TRBD1
CDR3 DNA: TGTGCCAGCAGCCTGGGGACAGACTCCTACGAGCAGTACTTC
CDR3 protein: CASSLGTDSYEQYF

clone size: -
CDR3 length: 14
J gene: TRBJ1-1
V gene: TRBV4-1
D gene: TRBD1
CDR3 DNA: TGCGCCAGCAGCCTTAATGACAGGGGCACTGAAGCTTTCTTT
CDR3 protein: CASSLNDRGTEAFF

clone size: once
CDR3 length: 15
J gene: TRBJ2-5
V gene: TRBV7-7
D gene: -
CDR3 DNA: TGTGCTAGCAGCTTAGGGATGAAGGGGCAAGAGACCCAGTACTTC
CDR3 protein: CASSLGMKGQETQYF

clone size: once
CDR3 length: 15
J gene: TRBJ2-1
V gene: TRBV4-2
D gene: -
CDR3 DNA: TGTGCCAGCAGCCAACCCCTTACTCCGAACAATGAGCAGTTCTTC
CDR3 protein: CASSQPLTPNNEQFF